One and the same sample provided the 7 T cell receptor beta chains below, sequenced in a study. TCRdb analysed the 5' RACE reads with MiXCR anew, one entry per CDR3 protein. Of approximately 42,000 distinct CDR3 sequences in the sample, over 25% were seen once. Sequenced input: memory CD4+ T cells sorted from a lymph node. Subset in this sample: memory CD4+ T cells, CD4+CD45RO+CD25-. These TCRs come from a female donor with breast cancer.

This clonotype was seen a few times. The rearrangement uses TRBV9 and TRBJ2-1, with TRBD2 matching over 9 bases. Germline values: CDR1 SGDLS, CDR2 YYNGEE. The CDR3 contains 15 residues. With V trimmed by 1 base and J by 7 bases, 6 bases remained unmatched. CDR3 DNA: TGTGCCAGCAGCGTATGGGCGGGAGGGGAAAATGAGCAGTTCTTC. Protein: CASSVWAGGENEQFF.

V usage is TRBV4-1 and J usage is TRBJ2-6, with unresolved D. Trimming took off 4 bases at V and 2 bases at J, with 9 bases between the two ends. The germline gives CDR1 MGHRA, CDR2 YSYEKL. The CDR3 loop spans 15 amino acids. The CDR3 here is CASSPSTTGANVLTF. For the CDR3, the DNA is TGCGCCAGCAGCCCGTCTACAACTGGGGCCAACGTCCTGACTTTC.

With regard to this clonotype: An end of the junction does not agree with germline; a read error may underlie this. J is TRBJ1-1 and V is TRBV9, with a tentative D call TRBD1 (5 bases). From germline, CDR1 is SGDLS and CDR2 YYNGEE. The CDR3 spans 11 residues. CDR3 nucleotides: TGTGCCGGCAGCACAGGCACTGAAGCTTTCTTT. This translates into CAGSTGTEAFF. The full variable domain, rest sourced from reference TRBV9 and TRBJ1-1, is DSGVTQTPKHLITATGQRVTLRCSPRSGDLSVYWYQQSLDQGLQFLIQYYNGEERAKGNILERFSAQQFPDLHSELNLSSLELGDSALYFCAGSTGTEAFFGQGTRLTVV.

This chain links TRBV25-1 with TRBJ1-6; D gene unclear. This CDR3 is 12 amino acids long. V was shortened by 6 bases and J by 10 bases, with 10 bases between the two germline ends. Germline assignment: CDR1 MGHDK and CDR2 SYGVNS. The CDR3 loop reads CASRDQYSPLHF. CDR3 nucleotides: TGTGCCAGCAGAGACCAATACTCACCCCTCCACTTT. Full variable domain (remainder filled in from reference TRBV25-1 and TRBJ1-6): EADIYQTPRYLVIGTGKKITLECSQTMGHDKMYWYQQDPGMELHLIHYSYGVNSTEKGDLSSESTVSRIRTEHFPLTLESARPSHTSQYLCASRDQYSPLHFGNGTRLTVT.

The J gene is TRBJ2-3, the V gene TRBV9; 16 bases line up with TRBD2. This CDR3 contains 21 residues. The J segment lost 2 bases and the V segment lost 3 bases, leaving 15 bases of the junction unmatched. Germline assignment: CDR1 SGDLS and CDR2 YYNGEE. This CDR3 is CASSASSAGTSGRASTDTQYF. The DNA of the CDR3 is TGTGCCAGCAGCGCATCCTCCGCCGGGACTAGCGGGAGGGCTTCCACAGATACGCAGTATTTT.

CDR3 coding DNA: TGCAGCGTCCAGACTAGTGCGTCAGATACGCAGTATTTT. Translating gives CSVQTSASDTQYF. V and J are TRBV29-1 and TRBJ2-3, with a possible D match to TRBD2 (6 bases). Between the trimmed V and J ends, which lost 6 bases and 4 bases, there was a span of 14 bases. This CDR3 spans 13 amino acids. The V gene's germline CDR1 is SQVTM and CDR2 ANQGSEA.

Ten or more counts support this clonotype. The chain combines TRBV6-5 with TRBJ1-5; D remains unclear. This CDR3 contains 14 residues. The V end was cut by 0 bases, the J end by 4 bases, with 7 bases between. The germline V gene has CDR1 MNHEY and CDR2 SVGAGI. CDR3 DNA: TGTGCCAGCAGTTACTCGACCGGTAATCAGCCCCAGCATTTT. Its protein product is CASSYSTGNQPQHF.